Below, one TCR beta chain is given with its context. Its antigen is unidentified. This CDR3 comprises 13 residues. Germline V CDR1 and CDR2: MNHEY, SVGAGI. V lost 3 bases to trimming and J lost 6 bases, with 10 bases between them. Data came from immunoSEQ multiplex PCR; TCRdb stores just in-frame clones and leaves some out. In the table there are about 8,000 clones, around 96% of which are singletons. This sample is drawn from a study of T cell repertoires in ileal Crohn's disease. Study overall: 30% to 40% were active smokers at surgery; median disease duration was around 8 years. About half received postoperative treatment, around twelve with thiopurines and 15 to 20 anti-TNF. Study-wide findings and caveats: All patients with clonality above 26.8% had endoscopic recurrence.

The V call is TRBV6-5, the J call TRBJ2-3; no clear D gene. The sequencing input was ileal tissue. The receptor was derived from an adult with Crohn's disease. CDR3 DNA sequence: TGTGCCAGCAGTTATCCGTTATCGGATACGCAGTATTTT. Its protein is CASSYPLSDTQYF.